This TCR beta chain was profiled in a study of tissue T cells after allogeneic stem cell transplantation (dated 2022 in TCRdb). Regarding the study in general: Using research autopsies of patients with and without GVHD, plus mouse models of GVHD, the study profiled TCR beta repertoires across many tissues. On the human side, the study was prospective and observational, with no blinding or randomization. What the authors observed across the whole study: Sampling depth was acknowledged as a limitation, and the patient cohort was both small and clinically heterogeneous. Only a few T cell clones appeared in more than one patient, yet motif-based clustering showed tissue-specific repertoire signatures that were shared between patients. The study did not establish which tissue TCRs were alloreactive or antigen-specific, and some clones may have been host cells that persisted. Within patients, how anatomically similar the tissues were was a key factor in shaping TCR repertoire composition, regardless of disease or transplant status. In both patients and mice, T cells from blood and spleen picked up only a limited part of the TCR repertoire that was detected in tissues.

Comments on this clone: Its antigen specificity is not known. As a mouse receptor, it takes its gene names and germline sequences from the mouse. Sequencing ends 1 residue short of the CDR3 end; the germline J gene provides the rest.

Library preparation was by the immunoSEQ multiplex PCR assay. Adaptive Biotechnologies performed TCRbeta CDR3 sequencing at survey depth and reported CDR3 sequences, V/J genes, productive frequency, and template counts. Amplification of TCR beta CDR3 regions started from genomic DNA instead of RNA. The published analysis was carried out like this. Jensen-Shannon divergence was used to quantify pairwise repertoire overlap between tissues, with a value of 1 meaning complete divergence and a value of 0 meaning identical repertoires. Based on pairwise JSD values, tissues were grouped by single-linkage agglomerative hierarchical clustering, and the results were shown as dendrograms. GLIPH2 was applied to all patient samples using simulation_depth 1000, kmer_min_depth 3, and cdr3_length_cutoff 8, and only groups with more than two unique CDR3s were retained. In a standardized tissue-overlap score, Jaccard GLIPH-group overlap across patients was extrapolated to a standard repertoire size of 1000 clones. Linear mixed-effect models, with tissue as a fixed effect and individual as a random effect, were used to test how diversity related to clinical or experimental variables. The table comes from immuneACCESS by way of TCRdb, which keeps in-frame sequences with V and J called. Part of the clones is missing from these tables; in studies checked, under half for an unresolved V gene and the rest for unknown reasons. The D gene and trimming were derived from the DNA, and the V and J assignments and clone size from that table. Across this sample there are over 3,000 clones, with 40% to 55% seen only once. The top ten clones comprise about 24% of the sample.

The time point label on this specimen signifies: mouse harvest day 14 after allogeneic transplant. Mouse grafts consisting of 10^7 T-cell-depleted bone marrow cells combined with 10^6 splenic CD5+ T cells were administered by tail vein injection. A major MHC-mismatch B6 (H2b) into BALB/c (H2d) model was used to model mouse GVHD, and tissues were profiled at day 7 or 14. On day 7 or 14 post-transplant, mouse tissues and retro-orbital blood were harvested with separate sterile tools for each animal, and livers were flushed beforehand. Before genomic DNA isolation with the DNeasy Blood & Tissue Kit, mouse tissues were minced with razor blades in buffered saline. Spanning cysteine to phenylalanine, the CDR3 consists of 14 amino acids. Only the CDR3 bases that were read are kept: 39 of them, in frame from base 1. Ends trimmed: V by 5 bases, J by 0 bases; bases unmatched to a gene: 3. From the germline V gene, CDR1 is GKSSPN and CDR2 is SITVG.

The sequence joins TRBV31 to TRBJ2-3; 9 central bases correspond to TRBD2. Sequencing was carried out using gut tissue. The clonotype originates from a female BALB/c mouse given C57BL/6 T cells with graft-versus-host disease after an allogeneic hematopoietic cell transplant. The sequenced CDR3 bases are TGTGCCTGGGGACTGGGGCCTAGTGCAGAAACGCTGTAT. Its product reads: CAWGLGPSAETLY. In full, the CDR3 reads CAWGLGPSAETLYF.